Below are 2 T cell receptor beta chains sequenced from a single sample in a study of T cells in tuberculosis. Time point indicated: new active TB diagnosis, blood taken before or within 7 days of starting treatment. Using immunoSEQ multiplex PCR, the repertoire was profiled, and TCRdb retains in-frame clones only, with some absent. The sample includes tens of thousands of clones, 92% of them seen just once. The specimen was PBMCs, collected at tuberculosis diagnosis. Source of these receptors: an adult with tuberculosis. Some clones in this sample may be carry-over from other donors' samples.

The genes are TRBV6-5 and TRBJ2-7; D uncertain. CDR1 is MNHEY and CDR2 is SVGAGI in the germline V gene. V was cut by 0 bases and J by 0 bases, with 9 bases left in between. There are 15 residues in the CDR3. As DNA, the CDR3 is TGTGCCAGCAGTTACTCGGTTGGCAGCTCCTACGAGCAGTACTTC. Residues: CASSYSVGSSYEQYF.

In DNA form, the CDR3 reads TGTGCCTGGACCCCCGGCGAAGGGGCTTCACCCCTCCACTTT. This sequence encodes CAWTPGEGASPLHF. The genes are TRBV30 and TRBJ1-6, with D tentatively TRBD1 (5 bases). The CDR3 runs to 14 residues. Trimming shortened V by 4 bases and J by 9 bases, and 16 bases separated the two germline ends. CDR1 is GTSNPN, CDR2 SVGIG, per germline (reference sequence).